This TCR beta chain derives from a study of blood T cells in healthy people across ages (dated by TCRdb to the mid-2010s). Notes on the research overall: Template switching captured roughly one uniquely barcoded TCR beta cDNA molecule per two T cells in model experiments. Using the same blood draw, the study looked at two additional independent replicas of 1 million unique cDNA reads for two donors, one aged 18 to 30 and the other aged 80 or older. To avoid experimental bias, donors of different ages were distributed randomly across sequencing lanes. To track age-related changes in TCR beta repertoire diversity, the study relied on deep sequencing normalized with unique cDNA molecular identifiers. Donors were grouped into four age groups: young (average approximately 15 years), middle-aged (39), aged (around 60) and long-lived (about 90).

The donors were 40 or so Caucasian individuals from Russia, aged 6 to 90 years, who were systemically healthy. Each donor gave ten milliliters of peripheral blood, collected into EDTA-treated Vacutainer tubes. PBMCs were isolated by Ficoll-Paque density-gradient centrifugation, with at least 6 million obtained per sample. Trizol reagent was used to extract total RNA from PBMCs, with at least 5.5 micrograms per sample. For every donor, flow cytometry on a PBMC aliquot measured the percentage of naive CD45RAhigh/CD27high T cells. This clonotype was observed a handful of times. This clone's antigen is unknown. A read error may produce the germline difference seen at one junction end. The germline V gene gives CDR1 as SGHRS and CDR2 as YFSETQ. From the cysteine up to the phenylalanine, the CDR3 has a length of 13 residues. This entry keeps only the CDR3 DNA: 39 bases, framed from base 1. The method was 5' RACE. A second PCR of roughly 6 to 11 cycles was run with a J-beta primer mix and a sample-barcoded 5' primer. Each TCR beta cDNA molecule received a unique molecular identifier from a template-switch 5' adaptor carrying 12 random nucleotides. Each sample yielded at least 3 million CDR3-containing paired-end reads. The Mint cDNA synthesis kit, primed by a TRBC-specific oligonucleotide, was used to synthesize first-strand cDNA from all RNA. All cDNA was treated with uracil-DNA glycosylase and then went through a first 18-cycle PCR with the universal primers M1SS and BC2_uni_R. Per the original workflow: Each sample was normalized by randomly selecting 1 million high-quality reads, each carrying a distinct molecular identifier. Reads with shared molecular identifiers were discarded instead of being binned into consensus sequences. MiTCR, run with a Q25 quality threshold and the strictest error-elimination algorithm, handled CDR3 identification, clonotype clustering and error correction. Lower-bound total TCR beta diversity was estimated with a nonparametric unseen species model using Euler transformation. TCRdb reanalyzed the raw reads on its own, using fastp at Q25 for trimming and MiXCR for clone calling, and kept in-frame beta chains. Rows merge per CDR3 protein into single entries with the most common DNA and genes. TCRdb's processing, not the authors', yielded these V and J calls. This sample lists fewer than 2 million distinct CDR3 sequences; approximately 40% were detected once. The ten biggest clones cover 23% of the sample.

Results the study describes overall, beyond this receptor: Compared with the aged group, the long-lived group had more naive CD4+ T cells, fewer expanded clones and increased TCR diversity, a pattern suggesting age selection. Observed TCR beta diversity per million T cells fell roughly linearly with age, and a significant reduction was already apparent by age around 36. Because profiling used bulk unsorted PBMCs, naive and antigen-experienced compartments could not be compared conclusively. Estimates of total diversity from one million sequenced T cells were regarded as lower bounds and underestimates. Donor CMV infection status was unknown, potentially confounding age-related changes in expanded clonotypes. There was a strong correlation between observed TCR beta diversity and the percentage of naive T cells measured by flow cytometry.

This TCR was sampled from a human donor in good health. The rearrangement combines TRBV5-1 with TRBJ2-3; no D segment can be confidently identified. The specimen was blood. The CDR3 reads CASSLEVRDTQYF. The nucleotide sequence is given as TGTGCCAGCAGCTTAGAGGTCCGGGATACGCAGTATTTT.